This T cell receptor (beta chain) was retrieved from a study of blood T cell repertoires in COVID-19. The length of the CDR3 is 18 residues. Germline CDR1 reads SGDLS; CDR2 reads YYNGEE. J gave up 1 base and V 4 bases, and 12 bases lay outside the gene matches. Here immunoSEQ multiplex PCR was the method, and the copy in TCRdb shows in-frame clones only, minus some. The sample contains some 290,000 clones, roughly 90% of which appear only once. The TCR sequence derives from a woman under 40 with COVID-19, enrolled during active disease. The chain recombines TRBV9 with TRBJ2-3; 10 bases line up with TRBD2. The sequencing input was peripheral blood. The CDR3 DNA reads as TGTGCCAGCAGCCCCACAACTTTAGCGGGAGGAGGCACAGATACGCAGTATTTT. Amino acid sequence: CASSPTTLAGGGTDTQYF.